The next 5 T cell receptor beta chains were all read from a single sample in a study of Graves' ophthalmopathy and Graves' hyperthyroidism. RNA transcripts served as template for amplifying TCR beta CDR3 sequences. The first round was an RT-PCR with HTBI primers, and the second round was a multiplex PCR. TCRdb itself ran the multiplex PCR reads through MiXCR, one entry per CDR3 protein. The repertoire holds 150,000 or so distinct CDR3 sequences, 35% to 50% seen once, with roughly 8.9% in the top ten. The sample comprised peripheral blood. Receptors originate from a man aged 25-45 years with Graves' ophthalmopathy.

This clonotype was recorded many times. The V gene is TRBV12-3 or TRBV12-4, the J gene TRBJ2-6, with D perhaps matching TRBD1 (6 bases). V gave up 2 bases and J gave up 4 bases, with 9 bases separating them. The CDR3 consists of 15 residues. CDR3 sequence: CASSLQGIGANVLTF. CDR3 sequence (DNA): TGTGCCAGCAGTTTACAGGGGATCGGGGCCAACGTCCTGACTTTC.

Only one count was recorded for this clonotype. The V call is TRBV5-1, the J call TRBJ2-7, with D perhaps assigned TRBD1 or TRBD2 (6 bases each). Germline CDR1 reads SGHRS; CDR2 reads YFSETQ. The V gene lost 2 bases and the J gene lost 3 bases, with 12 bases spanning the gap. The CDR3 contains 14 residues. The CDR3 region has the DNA TGCGCCAGCAGCTTTGACGGGGGCTACTACGAGCAGTACTTC. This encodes CASSFDGGYYEQYF.

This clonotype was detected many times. The CDR3 loop is CASSLSGGETEAFF. The CDR3 DNA is TGTGCCAGCAGCTTAAGTGGGGGAGAAACTGAAGCTTTCTTT. The genes are TRBV11-2 and TRBJ1-1; possibly TRBD1 for D (5 bases). The CDR3 is made up of 14 amino acids. The ends were cut back, 2 bases at V and 5 bases at J, with 12 bases in the middle. Germline CDR1 and CDR2: SGHAT and FQNNGV.

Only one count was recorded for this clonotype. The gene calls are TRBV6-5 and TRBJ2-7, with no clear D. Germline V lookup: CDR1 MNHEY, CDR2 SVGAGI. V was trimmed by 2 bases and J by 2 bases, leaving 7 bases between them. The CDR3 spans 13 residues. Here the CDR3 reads CASSYAVAYEQYF. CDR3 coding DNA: TGTGCCAGCAGTTACGCGGTCGCCTACGAGCAGTACTTC.

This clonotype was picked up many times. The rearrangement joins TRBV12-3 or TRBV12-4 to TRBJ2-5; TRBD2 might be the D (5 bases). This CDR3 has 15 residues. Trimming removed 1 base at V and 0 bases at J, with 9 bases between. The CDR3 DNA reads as TGTGCCAGCAGTTTAGAAGGAGGCTACCAAGAGACCCAGTACTTC. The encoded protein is CASSLEGGYQETQYF.